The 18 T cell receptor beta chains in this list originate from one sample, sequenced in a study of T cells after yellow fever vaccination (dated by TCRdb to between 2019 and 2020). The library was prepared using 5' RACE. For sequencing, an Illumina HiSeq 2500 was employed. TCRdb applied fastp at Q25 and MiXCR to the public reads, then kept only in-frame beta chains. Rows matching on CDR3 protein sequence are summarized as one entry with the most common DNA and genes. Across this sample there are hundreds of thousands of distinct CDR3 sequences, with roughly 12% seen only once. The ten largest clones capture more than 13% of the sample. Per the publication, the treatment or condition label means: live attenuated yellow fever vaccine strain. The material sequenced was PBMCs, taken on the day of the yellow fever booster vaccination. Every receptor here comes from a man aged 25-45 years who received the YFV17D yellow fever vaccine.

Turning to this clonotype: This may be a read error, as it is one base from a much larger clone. The CDR3 spells CSIEVQAAEQFF. In DNA, the CDR3 is TGCAGCATTGAGGTCCAGGCGGCCGAGCAGTTCTTC. J is TRBJ2-1 and V is TRBV29-1; no clear D. This CDR3 comprises 12 residues. Germline CDR1 is SQVTM and CDR2 is ANQGSEA.

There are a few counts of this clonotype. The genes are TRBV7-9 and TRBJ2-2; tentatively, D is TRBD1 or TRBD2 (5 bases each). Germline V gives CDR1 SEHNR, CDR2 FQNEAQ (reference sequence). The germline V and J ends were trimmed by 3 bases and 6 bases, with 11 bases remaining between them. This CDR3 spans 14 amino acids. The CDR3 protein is CASSLRTGPGELFF. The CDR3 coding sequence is TGTGCCAGCAGCTTGAGGACGGGGCCCGGGGAGCTGTTTTTT.

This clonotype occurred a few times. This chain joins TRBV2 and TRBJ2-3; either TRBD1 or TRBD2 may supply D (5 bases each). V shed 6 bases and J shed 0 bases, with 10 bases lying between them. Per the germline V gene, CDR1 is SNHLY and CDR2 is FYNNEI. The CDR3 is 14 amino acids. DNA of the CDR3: TGTGCCAGCAGACGGGACCTGAGCACAGATACGCAGTATTTT. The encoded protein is CASRRDLSTDTQYF.

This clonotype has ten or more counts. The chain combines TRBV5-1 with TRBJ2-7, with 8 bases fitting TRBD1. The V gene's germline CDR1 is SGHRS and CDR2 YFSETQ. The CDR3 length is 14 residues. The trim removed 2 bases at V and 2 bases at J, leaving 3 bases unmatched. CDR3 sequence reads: CASSFGTGAYEQYF. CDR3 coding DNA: TGCGCCAGCAGCTTTGGGACAGGCGCCTACGAGCAGTACTTC.

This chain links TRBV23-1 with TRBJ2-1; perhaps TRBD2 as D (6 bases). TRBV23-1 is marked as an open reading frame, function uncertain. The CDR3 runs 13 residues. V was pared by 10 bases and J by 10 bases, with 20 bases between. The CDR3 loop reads CAKLRAGGEEQFF. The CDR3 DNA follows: TGCGCCAAGCTTCGGGCCGGAGGGGAGGAGCAGTTCTTC.

The CDR3 DNA follows: TGTGCCAGCAGAACCTTGGCGGGAGAACAGTACTTC. Its protein product is CASRTLAGEQYF. The chain uses TRBV7-2 and TRBJ2-7, with 7 bases identical to TRBD2. The CDR3 contains 12 residues. With V trimmed by 6 bases and J by 10 bases, 9 bases remained unmatched. The germline gives CDR1 SGHTA, CDR2 FQGNSA.

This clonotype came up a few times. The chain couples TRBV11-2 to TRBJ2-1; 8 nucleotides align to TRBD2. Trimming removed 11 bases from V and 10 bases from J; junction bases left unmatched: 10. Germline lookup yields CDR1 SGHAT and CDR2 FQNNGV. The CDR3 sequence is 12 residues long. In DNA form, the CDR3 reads TGTGCCTTCGGGGGGGAAGCGAGAGAGCAGTTCTTC. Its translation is CAFGGEAREQFF.

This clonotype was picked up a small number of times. CDR3 sequence (DNA): TGTGCCAGCAGCGTAGGTGGGGTTGCAGATACGCAGTATTTT. Protein sequence: CASSVGGVADTQYF. This sequence joins TRBV9 and TRBJ2-3; D remains ambiguous. Germline lookup yields CDR1 SGDLS and CDR2 YYNGEE. This CDR3 has 14 amino acids. V dropped 0 bases and J dropped 4 bases, with 9 bases sitting between them.

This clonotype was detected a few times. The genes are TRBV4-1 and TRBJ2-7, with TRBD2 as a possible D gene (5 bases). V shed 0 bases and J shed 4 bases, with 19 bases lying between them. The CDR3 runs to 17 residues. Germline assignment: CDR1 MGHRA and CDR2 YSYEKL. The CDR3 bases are TGCGCCAGCAGCCAAGATTCGTACGAGGGAGCAAGGTACGAGCAGTACTTC. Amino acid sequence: CASSQDSYEGARYEQYF.

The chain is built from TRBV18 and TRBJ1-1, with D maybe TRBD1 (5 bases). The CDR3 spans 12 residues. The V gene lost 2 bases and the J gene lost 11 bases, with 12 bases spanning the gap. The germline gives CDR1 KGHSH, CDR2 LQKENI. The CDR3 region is CASSPMGTYAFF. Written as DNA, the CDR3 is TGTGCCAGCTCACCAATGGGGACGTACGCTTTCTTT.

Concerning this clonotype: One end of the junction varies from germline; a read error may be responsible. DNA for the CDR3: TGTGCCAGCTCACCGAGGACAGGGGGCGGCCAAGAGTCCCAGTACTTC. Its protein is CASSPRTGGGQESQYF. The chain is built from TRBV18 and TRBJ2-5; 11 bases fit TRBD1. Germline V gives CDR1 KGHSH, CDR2 LQKENI. The CDR3 has 16 amino acids. Full variable domain (missing parts from reference TRBV18 and TRBJ2-5): NAGVMQNPRHLVRRRGQEARLRCSPMKGHSHVYWYRQLPEEGLKFMVYLQKENIIDESGMPKERFSAEFPKEGPSILRIQQVVRGDSAAYFCASSPRTGGGQESQYFGPGTRLLVL.

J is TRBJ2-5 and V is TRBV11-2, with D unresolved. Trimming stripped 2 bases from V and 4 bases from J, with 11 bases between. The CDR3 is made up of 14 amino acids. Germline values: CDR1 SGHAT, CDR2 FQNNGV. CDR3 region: CASSLTTFLETQYF. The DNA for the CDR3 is TGTGCCAGCAGCTTAACGACTTTCCTAGAGACCCAGTACTTC. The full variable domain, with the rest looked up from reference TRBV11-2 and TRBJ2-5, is EAGVAQSPRYKIIEKRQSVAFWCNPISGHATLYWYQQILGQGPKLLIQFQNNGVVDDSQLPKDRFSAERLKGVDSTLKIQPAKLEDSAVYLCASSLTTFLETQYFGPGTRLLVL.

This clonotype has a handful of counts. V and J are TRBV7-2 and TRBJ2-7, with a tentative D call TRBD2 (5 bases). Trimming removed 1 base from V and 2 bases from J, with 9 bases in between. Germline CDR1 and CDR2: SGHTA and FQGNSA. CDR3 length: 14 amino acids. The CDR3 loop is CASSLGTPPYEQYF. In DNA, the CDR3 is TGTGCCAGCAGCTTAGGGACTCCCCCCTACGAGCAGTACTTC.

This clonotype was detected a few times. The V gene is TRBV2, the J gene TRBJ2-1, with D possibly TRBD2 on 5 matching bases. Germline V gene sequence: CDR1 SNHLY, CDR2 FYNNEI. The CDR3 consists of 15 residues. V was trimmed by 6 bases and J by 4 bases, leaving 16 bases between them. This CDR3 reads CASRYDNGVYNEQFF. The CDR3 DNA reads TGTGCCAGCAGATATGATAACGGGGTATACAATGAGCAGTTCTTC. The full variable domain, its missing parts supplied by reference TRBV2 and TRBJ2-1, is EPEVTQTPSHQVTQMGQEVILRCVPISNHLYFYWYRQILGQKVEFLVSFYNNEISEKSEIFDDQFSVERPDGSNFTLKIRSTKLEDSAMYFCASRYDNGVYNEQFFGPGTRLTVL.

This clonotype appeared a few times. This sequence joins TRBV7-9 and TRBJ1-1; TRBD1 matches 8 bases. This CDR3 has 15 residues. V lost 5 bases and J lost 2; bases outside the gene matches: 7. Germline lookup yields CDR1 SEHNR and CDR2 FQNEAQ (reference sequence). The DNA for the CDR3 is TGTGCCAGCAGCATTGCGGACAGGGCTAACACTGAAGCTTTCTTT. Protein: CASSIADRANTEAFF.

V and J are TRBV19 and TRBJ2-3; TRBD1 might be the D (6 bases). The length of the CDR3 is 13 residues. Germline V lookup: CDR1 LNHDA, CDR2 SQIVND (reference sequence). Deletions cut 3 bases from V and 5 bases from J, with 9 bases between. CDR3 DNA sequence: TGTGCCAGTAGTATTGCAGGGGTAGATACGCAGTATTTT. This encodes CASSIAGVDTQYF.

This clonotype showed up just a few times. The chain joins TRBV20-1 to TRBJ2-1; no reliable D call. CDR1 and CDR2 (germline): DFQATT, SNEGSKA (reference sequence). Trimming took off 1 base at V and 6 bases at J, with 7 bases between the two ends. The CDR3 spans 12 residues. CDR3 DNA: TGCAGTGCTAGAGTGTGGAGCAATGAGCAGTTCTTC. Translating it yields CSARVWSNEQFF.

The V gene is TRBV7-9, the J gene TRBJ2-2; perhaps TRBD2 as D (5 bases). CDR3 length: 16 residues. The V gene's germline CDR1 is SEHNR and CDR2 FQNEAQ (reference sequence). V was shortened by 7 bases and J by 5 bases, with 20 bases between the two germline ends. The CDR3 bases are TGTGCCAGCACCCTACTCGGGGTATCTACTACCGGGGAGCTGTTTTTT. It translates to CASTLLGVSTTGELFF.